These 23 T cell receptor beta chains were all obtained from the same sample, sequenced in a study of radiation and T cells in renal cell carcinoma. The protocol was immunoSEQ multiplex PCR, while the TCRdb copy is restricted to in-frame clones and leaves out a portion. This table has 150,000 or so clones, about 88% appearing once. Time point noted: blood 4 weeks post-SBRT, at nephrectomy. Treatment specified: 15 Gy SBRT to primary tumor, nephrectomy 4 weeks later. Material: blood, obtained from a patient whose treatment included radiotherapy and nephrectomy. These receptors were collected from a woman between 50 and 59 years old with renal cell carcinoma.

J is TRBJ2-3 and V is TRBV18; D is perhaps TRBD1 (6 bases). The CDR3 spans 16 residues. Trimming left V 3 bases short and J 1 base short, with 14 bases between. Germline V lookup: CDR1 KGHSH, CDR2 LQKENI. In DNA form, the CDR3 reads TGTGCCAGCTCACCGTTCGGGAACAGGGGCACAGATACGCAGTATTTT. Translated: CASSPFGNRGTDTQYF.

The V call is TRBV5-1, the J call TRBJ2-2; D may match TRBD1 or TRBD2 (6 bases each). V lost 5 bases and J 2 bases, leaving 13 bases between the germline ends. The CDR3 sequence is 15 residues long. The germline gives CDR1 SGHRS, CDR2 YFSETQ. Here the CDR3 reads CASSPGGENTGELFF. The CDR3 DNA is TGCGCCAGCAGTCCCGGGGGCGAAAACACCGGGGAGCTGTTTTTT.

This chain links TRBV30 with TRBJ1-1, with unresolved D. Germline CDR1 is GTSNPN and CDR2 is SVGIG (reference sequence). This CDR3 region has 12 residues. Trimming pared 5 bases from V and 2 bases from J, leaving 9 bases between. This CDR3 is CAWARENTEAFF. The DNA of the CDR3 is TGTGCCTGGGCTCGGGAAAACACTGAAGCTTTCTTT.

The rearrangement uses TRBV7-8 and TRBJ1-2; D not certain. The CDR3 extends over 16 amino acids. The germline CDR1 and CDR2 sequences are SGHVS and FQNEAQ. Trimming removed 5 bases from V and 0 bases from J, with 16 bases in between. The CDR3 loop is CASSPHMGSANYGYTF. The CDR3 bases are TGTGCCAGCAGCCCCCATATGGGGTCCGCTAACTATGGCTACACCTTC.

The chain is built from TRBV19 and TRBJ1-1; possibly TRBD1 for D (6 bases). Trimming cost V 6 bases and J 0 bases, with 14 bases left between them. This CDR3 contains 15 residues. Germline CDR1 LNHDA, CDR2 SQIVND (reference sequence). CDR3 sequence: CASSPSTGLNTEAFF. The CDR3 coding sequence is TGTGCCAGTAGCCCGTCGACAGGTCTGAACACTGAAGCTTTCTTT.

The chain joins TRBV6-6 to TRBJ2-7; D may match TRBD1 or TRBD2 (6 bases each). Germline CDR1 and CDR2: MNHNY and SVGAGI (reference sequence). Trimming pared 2 bases from V and 5 bases from J, leaving 16 bases between. The CDR3 extends over 15 amino acids. The CDR3 DNA reads as TGTGCCAGCAGTTACGACCCAGGAGGGACACACGAGCAGTACTTC. Translation gives CASSYDPGGTHEQYF.

This sequence joins TRBV7-6 and TRBJ2-3; weak D call: TRBD1 (5 bases). V was clipped by 6 bases and J by 4 bases, with 17 bases between them. CDR1 and CDR2 (germline): SGHVS, FNYEAQ. CDR3 length: 15 residues. The CDR3 sequence is CASSFAGIGADTQYF. For the CDR3, the DNA is TGTGCCAGCAGTTTTGCAGGGATCGGAGCAGATACGCAGTATTTT. Supplemented by reference TRBV7-6 and TRBJ2-3, the full variable domain reads GAGVSQSPRYKVTKRGQDVALRCDPISGHVSLYWYRQALGQGPEFLTYFNYEAQQDKSGLPNDRFSAERPEGSISTLTIQRTEQRDSAMYRCASSFAGIGADTQYFGPGTRLTVL.

The chain's CDR3 is CASSQDRAFLQFF. The DNA for the CDR3 is TGCGCCAGCAGCCAAGATAGGGCTTTTCTCCAGTTCTTC. The chain uses TRBV4-1 and TRBJ2-1, with unresolved D. V dropped 0 bases and J dropped 13 bases, with 13 bases sitting between them. The germline gives CDR1 MGHRA, CDR2 YSYEKL. The CDR3 has 13 residues.

The chain is built from TRBV7-7 and TRBJ2-7; TRBD2 agrees at 7 bases. Germline V gene lookup returns CDR1 SSHAT and CDR2 FNYEAQ (reference sequence). This CDR3 comprises 12 residues. The CDR3 DNA reads as TGTGCTACCTCGGGAGGAGGATACGAGCAGTACTTC. Its translation is CATSGGGYEQYF.

V usage is TRBV5-1 and J usage is TRBJ1-2; D not certain. Trimming removed 3 bases from V and 8 bases from J, with 8 bases in between. This CDR3 contains 11 residues. Germline values: CDR1 SGHRS, CDR2 YFSETQ. The CDR3 reads CASSSAGGYTF. In nucleotides, the CDR3 is TGCGCCAGCAGCTCCGCTGGGGGCTACACCTTC.

The genes are TRBV7-3 and TRBJ2-3; 10 bases are shared with TRBD2. The CDR3 is made up of 16 amino acids. V shed 2 bases, J shed 7 bases, and the junction held 9 bases outside the gene matches. Per germline, CDR1 SGHTA and CDR2 FQGTGA. CDR3: CASSLPGSGGANTQYF. In nucleotides, the CDR3 is TGTGCCAGCAGCTTACCCGGGAGCGGGGGGGCCAATACGCAGTATTTT.

Only a few counts were recorded for this clone. A read error may produce the germline difference seen at one junction end. The CDR3 nucleotides are TGTGCTAGCAGCCCTACGGGACTCCAAGAGACCCAGTACTTC. Its translation: CASSPTGLQETQYF. The chain recombines TRBV7-7 with TRBJ2-5; maybe TRBD2 (6 bases). Germline-derived CDR1 and CDR2 are SSHAT and FNYEAQ (reference sequence). The CDR3 has 14 amino acids. The full variable domain, with the rest looked up from reference TRBV7-7 and TRBJ2-5, is GAGVSQSPRYKVTKRGQDVTLRCDPISSHATLYWYQQALGQGPEFLTYFNYEAQPDKSGLPSDRFSAERPEGSISTLTIQRTEQRDSAMYRCASSPTGLQETQYFGPGTRLLVL.

The chain has TRBV6-1 and TRBJ2-3, with a tentative D call TRBD2 (6 bases). The ends were cut back, 7 bases at V and 2 bases at J, with 13 bases in the middle. Germline loops: CDR1 MNHNS, CDR2 SASEGT. The CDR3 spans 14 residues. Here the CDR3 reads CASIWGTSTDTQYF. DNA for the CDR3: TGTGCCAGCATATGGGGGACTTCCACAGATACGCAGTATTTT.

This chain joins TRBV9 and TRBJ2-1; D is ambiguous. Trimming cost V 0 bases and J 3 bases, with 13 bases left between them. Germline V gives CDR1 SGDLS, CDR2 YYNGEE. The CDR3 contains 16 residues. CDR3 coding DNA: TGTGCCAGCAGCGTAGGTCCAGGATACTACTACAATGAGCAGTTCTTC. Amino acids: CASSVGPGYYYNEQFF.

About this clone: The same CDR3 can be traced to other DNA sequences in this sample. The chain employs TRBV28 and TRBJ2-2, with a tentative D call TRBD1 (6 bases). V gave up 6 bases and J gave up 1 base, with 9 bases separating them. The CDR3 spans 14 residues. Germline CDR1 and CDR2: MDHEN and SYDVKM. The CDR3 spells CASRTGQNTGELFF. The CDR3 DNA follows: TGTGCCAGCAGAACGGGACAGAACACCGGGGAGCTGTTTTTT. Drawing the rest from reference TRBV28 and TRBJ2-2, the complete variable domain is DVKVTQSSRYLVKRTGEKVFLECVQDMDHENMFWYRQDPGLGLRLIYFSYDVKMKEKGDIPEGYSVSREKKERFSLILESASTNQTSMYLCASRTGQNTGELFFGEGSRLTVL.

The rearrangement links TRBV6-1 to TRBJ1-2; D remains ambiguous. CDR3 length equals 15 residues. V shed 4 bases and J shed 4 bases, with 16 bases lying between them. The germline gives CDR1 MNHNS, CDR2 SASEGT. For the CDR3, the DNA is TGTGCCAGCAGTGGGGCAGCGCAACCCCCCTATGGCTACACCTTC. As protein: CASSGAAQPPYGYTF.

There are a few counts of this clone. The chain links TRBV7-9 to TRBJ2-6, with TRBD2 as a possible D gene (6 bases). The length of the CDR3 is 15 residues. Germline V gives CDR1 SEHNR, CDR2 FQNEAQ (reference sequence). The V and J ends lost 5 bases and 2 bases respectively, with 10 bases between them. CDR3 sequence reads: CASSLRRAGANVLTF. CDR3 sequence (DNA): TGTGCCAGCAGCCTAAGGAGGGCTGGGGCCAACGTCCTGACTTTC.

The chain couples TRBV5-1 to TRBJ1-3; D remains ambiguous. The CDR3 is 18 residues long. The germline V and J ends were trimmed by 1 base and 3 bases, with 20 bases remaining between them. CDR1 is SGHRS and CDR2 is YFSETQ in the germline V gene. CDR3 DNA sequence: TGCGCCAGCAGCTTGACACTTCCCGATGGATCGGGTGGAAACACCATATATTTT. Translated, it gives CASSLTLPDGSGGNTIYF.

The chain has TRBV5-1 and TRBJ2-5, with D perhaps TRBD1 (6 bases). In germline, CDR1 is SGHRS, CDR2 YFSETQ. V was cut by 2 bases and J by 1 base, with 9 bases left in between. This CDR3 has 14 amino acids. CDR3 DNA sequence: TGCGCCAGCAGCTTCCGGGACACCCAAGAGACCCAGTACTTC. Translation: CASSFRDTQETQYF.

The gene calls are TRBV19 and TRBJ1-5, with 7 nucleotides matching TRBD1. The J segment lost 7 bases and the V segment lost 4 bases, leaving 7 bases of the junction unmatched. This CDR3 is built from 14 residues. Germline V lookup: CDR1 LNHDA, CDR2 SQIVND (reference sequence). In DNA, the CDR3 is TGTGCCAGTAGTACACAGGGGTCGAGCCAGCCCCAGCATTTT. The encoded protein is CASSTQGSSQPQHF. The variable domain in full, completed from reference TRBV19 and TRBJ1-5, reads DGGITQSPKYLFRKEGQNVTLSCEQNLNHDAMYWYRQDPGQGLRLIYYSQIVNDFQKGDIAEGYSVSREKKESFPLTVTSAQKNPTAFYLCASSTQGSSQPQHFGDGTRLSIL.

The rearrangement joins TRBV2 to TRBJ1-5; 7 bases match TRBD1. V gave up 6 bases and J gave up 1 base; unmatched junction bases: 9. The V gene's germline CDR1 is SNHLY and CDR2 FYNNEI. The CDR3 spans 16 residues. The CDR3 sequence is CASRLGTVESNQPQHF. CDR3 nucleotides: TGTGCCAGCAGACTCGGGACAGTAGAAAGCAATCAGCCCCAGCATTTT. The full variable domain, in which reference TRBV2 and TRBJ1-5 provide the parts outside the CDR3, is EPEVTQTPSHQVTQMGQEVILRCVPISNHLYFYWYRQILGQKVEFLVSFYNNEISEKSEIFDDQFSVERPDGSNFTLKIRSTKLEDSAMYFCASRLGTVESNQPQHFGDGTRLSIL.

The rearrangement links TRBV18 to TRBJ2-2, with D perhaps TRBD1 or TRBD2 (5 bases each). Trimming shortened V by 0 bases and J by 5 bases, and 10 bases separated the two germline ends. The length of the CDR3 is 15 residues. Germline CDR1 and CDR2: KGHSH and LQKENI. As DNA, the CDR3 is TGTGCCAGCTCACCACCCGGGACCAATACCGGGGAGCTGTTTTTT. This codes for CASSPPGTNTGELFF.

The gene calls are TRBV9 and TRBJ2-1; D is unresolved. CDR1 and CDR2 (germline): SGDLS, YYNGEE. The CDR3 spans 14 residues. V shed 2 bases and J shed 4 bases, with 10 bases lying between them. In DNA, the CDR3 is TGTGCCAGCAGCGTGCGGTTCGAGTACAATGAGCAGTTCTTC. It yields the protein CASSVRFEYNEQFF.